Shown below are 20 T cell receptor beta chains from a single sample sequenced in a study of cytomegalovirus exposure and HLA in healthy donors (dated by TCRdb to about 2017). Libraries were made using the immunoSEQ multiplex PCR assay. For the multiplex PCR, a mixture combining 60 forward primers for TCR Vbeta segments and 13 reverse primers for TCR Jbeta segments was used. TCRdb re-hosts the immuneACCESS table, in-frame sequences only. Its copies lack some clones; in the studies checked, an unresolved V gene accounts for under half of them, and the cause for the rest is not known. Recorded for this sample are around 180,000 clones; 70% to 85% of them occurred a single time. The leading ten clones occupy approximately 1.5% of the sample. The sequenced material came from PBMCs. The receptor source for this set is a woman aged 25 to 39 in good health and CMV-seropositive.

The table lists this clone with a count of one. As DNA, the CDR3 is TGCGCCAGCAGCACGGGCGGGGAGAACACCGGGGAGCTGTTTTTT. Amino acids: CASSTGGENTGELFF. The V and J genes are TRBV5-1 and TRBJ2-2, with a tentative D call TRBD2 (6 bases). Germline V gene lookup returns CDR1 SGHRS and CDR2 YFSETQ. The V end was cut by 4 bases, the J end by 1 base, with 11 bases between. The CDR3 totals 15 residues.

The chain carries TRBV29-1 and TRBJ2-1; 7 bases fit TRBD2. From germline, CDR1 is SQVTM and CDR2 ANQGSEA. The CDR3 totals 12 residues. Trimming at V came to 3 bases and at J to 12 bases, leaving 8 bases not matched to a gene. This chain's CDR3 is CSVDWGGSRQFF. The CDR3 DNA reads as TGCAGCGTTGACTGGGGGGGGAGTAGGCAGTTCTTC.

The chain links TRBV7-6 to TRBJ1-1, with D unresolved. Looked up from germline, CDR1 is SGHVS and CDR2 is FNYEAQ. The ends were cut back, 3 bases at V and 1 base at J, with 6 bases in the middle. The CDR3 covers 13 residues. As DNA, the CDR3 is TGTGCCAGCAGCTTGTGGCAGAACACTGAAGCTTTCTTT. Translation: CASSLWQNTEAFF. Full variable domain (rest looked up from reference TRBV7-6 and TRBJ1-1): GAGVSQSPRYKVTKRGQDVALRCDPISGHVSLYWYRQALGQGPEFLTYFNYEAQQDKSGLPNDRFSAERPEGSISTLTIQRTEQRDSAMYRCASSLWQNTEAFFGQGTRLTVV.

Here the CDR3 reads CASTRDRGSDEQFF. DNA of the CDR3: TGTGCCAGTACCCGGGACAGGGGTTCTGATGAGCAGTTCTTC. This rearrangement joins TRBV6-4 to TRBJ2-1; 10 bases line up with TRBD1. The V and J ends lost 9 bases and 8 bases, in that order; junction bases with no gene match: 10. From germline, CDR1 is MRHNA and CDR2 SNTAGT. There are 14 residues in the CDR3.

Remarks on this clone: Relative to the germline gene, one junction end is altered; a read error may explain this. The V gene is TRBV25-1, the J gene TRBJ2-7; D possibly corresponds to TRBD2 (6 bases). Germline lookup yields CDR1 MGHDK and CDR2 SYGVNS. The CDR3 spans 12 residues. The CDR3 loop reads CASSESGGAGTF. The CDR3 nucleotides are TGTGCCAGCAGTGAATCCGGAGGGGCAGGGACGTTC.

This clone was detected once. J is TRBJ1-2 and V is TRBV15; D is undetermined. This CDR3 is 16 amino acids long. Germline V gene data show CDR1 as LNHNV and CDR2 as YYDKDF (reference sequence). V gave up 0 bases and J gave up 5 bases, with 16 bases separating them. The CDR3 protein is CATSRDLLERVYGYTF. The CDR3 nucleotides read TGTGCCACCAGCAGAGATCTATTAGAGAGGGTTTATGGCTACACCTTC. Looking up the rest from reference TRBV15 and TRBJ1-2 gives the full variable domain: DAMVIQNPRYQVTQFGKPVTLSCSQTLNHNVMYWYQQKSSQAPKLLFHYYDKDFNNEADTPDNFQSRRPNTSFCFLDIRSPGLGDTAMYLCATSRDLLERVYGYTFGSGTRLTVV.

This clone was seen a handful of times. This rearrangement joins TRBV7-9 to TRBJ2-7; 8 bases fit TRBD1. Unmatched junction bases numbered 7, after V lost 5 bases and J lost 4 bases. The V gene's germline CDR1 is SEHNR and CDR2 FQNEAQ (reference sequence). The CDR3 runs to 14 residues. CDR3 amino acids: CASSLDRVDYEQYF. As DNA, the CDR3 is TGTGCCAGCAGCCTGGACAGGGTGGATTACGAGCAGTACTTC.

This rearrangement joins TRBV21-1 to TRBJ2-7; TRBD1 is taken as the D call from the table, unchecked against the DNA. TRBV21-1 is reported as a pseudogene. CDR3 length equals 16 residues. The CDR3, as DNA: TGTGCCAGCAGCCCCCAGACAGGGGGCTACTTCTACGAGCAGTACTTC. Its translation is CASSPQTGGYFYEQYF.

V usage is TRBV28 and J usage is TRBJ1-5, with D tentatively TRBD1 (6 bases). The CDR3 consists of 14 residues. Trimming stripped 4 bases from V and 9 bases from J, with 16 bases between. Germline lookup yields CDR1 MDHEN and CDR2 SYDVKM. The CDR3 loop is CASSSTGPYAPQHF. CDR3 DNA: TGTGCCAGCAGTTCGACAGGTCCCTATGCGCCCCAGCATTTT. The variable domain in full, completed from reference TRBV28 and TRBJ1-5, reads DVKVTQSSRYLVKRTGEKVFLECVQDMDHENMFWYRQDPGLGLRLIYFSYDVKMKEKGDIPEGYSVSREKKERFSLILESASTNQTSMYLCASSSTGPYAPQHFGDGTRLSIL.

This clone showed up just once. This chain links TRBV7-9 with TRBJ2-7, with TRBD2 matching over 7 bases. The CDR3 runs 15 residues. Germline V gene data show CDR1 as SEHNR and CDR2 as FQNEAQ (reference sequence). V dropped 5 bases and J dropped 2; count of bases not matched to a gene: 9. DNA of the CDR3: TGTGCCAGCAGCGGACGAGCTAGCGGAACCTACGAGCAGTACTTC. It specifies CASSGRASGTYEQYF.

This clone was observed a few times. The chain links TRBV5-4 to TRBJ2-7; 7 nucleotides align to TRBD2. Germline CDR1 reads SGHNT; CDR2 reads YYREEE (reference sequence). After removal of 4 bases from V and 2 bases from J, the junction contained 6 bases not matched to a gene. This CDR3 is built from 14 residues. The CDR3 DNA reads as TGTGCCAGCAGCCCAGTGGGGGGGGCCTACGAGCAGTACTTC. It is translated as CASSPVGGAYEQYF.

The CDR3: CASSPGQGSEQYF. The CDR3 DNA is TGTGCCAGCTCACCGGGACAGGGGTCCGAGCAGTACTTC. The chain joins TRBV18 to TRBJ2-7, with TRBD1 identical over 10 bases. V gave up 3 bases and J gave up 6 bases; unmatched junction bases: 2. CDR1 is KGHSH, CDR2 LQKENI, per germline. The CDR3 length is 13 residues.

This chain links TRBV4-3 with TRBJ1-6; no reliable D call. The V end lost 4 bases, the J end lost 5 bases, and 9 bases lay between the germline ends. Germline lookup yields CDR1 LGHNA and CDR2 YSLEER. The CDR3 sequence is 14 residues long. The CDR3 DNA reads as TGCGCCAGCAGCCGCGGGCAGAATAATTCACCCCTCCACTTT. Translated: CASSRGQNNSPLHF.

The chain is built from TRBV30 and TRBJ1-2; 12 bases fit TRBD1. The CDR3 runs 16 residues. Germline values: CDR1 GTSNPN, CDR2 SVGIG (reference sequence). J was trimmed by 4 bases and V by 2 bases; bases with no gene match: 8. The CDR3 protein is CAWSSPGTGGSYGYTF. The CDR3 region has the DNA TGTGCCTGGAGTTCCCCCGGGACAGGGGGCTCCTATGGCTACACCTTC.

The J gene is TRBJ2-5, the V gene TRBV4-1; 9 positions match TRBD2. Looked up from germline, CDR1 is MGHRA and CDR2 is YSYEKL. V shed 4 bases, J shed 2 bases, and the junction held 5 bases outside the gene matches. The CDR3 is 15 residues long. The CDR3 bases are TGCGCCAGCAGCCCGGGACTAGCTGTGCAAGAGACCCAGTACTTC. Protein sequence: CASSPGLAVQETQYF.

This chain connects TRBV5-1 to TRBJ2-1; D not resolved. Trimming shortened V by 0 bases and J by 7 bases, and 14 bases separated the two germline ends. The germline V gene has CDR1 SGHRS and CDR2 YFSETQ. The CDR3 length is 15 residues. The CDR3 is CASSLEDLRWNEQFF. The CDR3 nucleotides are TGCGCCAGCAGCTTGGAAGATCTCCGGTGGAATGAGCAGTTCTTC.

The V call is TRBV30, the J call TRBJ1-2; 8 nucleotides match TRBD1. The CDR3 totals 11 residues. V lost 5 bases to trimming and J lost 7 bases; unmatched junction nucleotides: 3. Germline V gene data show CDR1 as GTSNPN and CDR2 as SVGIG (reference sequence). Written as DNA, the CDR3 is TGTGCCTGGGGGACAGGTGGTGGCTACACCTTC. It is translated as CAWGTGGGYTF.

V usage is TRBV28 and J usage is TRBJ1-4; TRBD1 aligns across 7 bases. V trimming: 5 bases; J trimming: 4 bases; junction bases outside the gene matches: 7. The V gene's germline CDR1 is MDHEN and CDR2 SYDVKM. This CDR3 is built from 15 residues. The CDR3 loop reads CASSAPGQINEKLFF. The CDR3 DNA is TGTGCCAGCAGTGCCCCGGGACAGATTAATGAAAAACTGTTTTTT. The full variable domain, rest sourced from reference TRBV28 and TRBJ1-4, is DVKVTQSSRYLVKRTGEKVFLECVQDMDHENMFWYRQDPGLGLRLIYFSYDVKMKEKGDIPEGYSVSREKKERFSLILESASTNQTSMYLCASSAPGQINEKLFFGSGTQLSVL.

A few counts support this clone. This rearrangement joins TRBV30 to TRBJ2-1, with D perhaps matching TRBD1 (6 bases). Germline V gene data show CDR1 as GTSNPN and CDR2 as SVGIG (reference sequence). The CDR3 has 12 residues. V was trimmed by 2 bases and J by 7 bases, leaving 9 bases between them. CDR3 coding DNA: TGTGCCTGGAGTTACAGGGTTAATGAGCAGTTCTTC. Protein: CAWSYRVNEQFF.

The chain carries TRBV30 and TRBJ2-7; 11 bases agree with TRBD2. The CDR3 loop spans 15 amino acids. Per the germline V gene, CDR1 is GTSNPN and CDR2 is SVGIG (reference sequence). The J segment lost 3 bases and the V segment lost 3 bases, leaving 7 bases of the junction unmatched. The CDR3 reads CAWSRLAGFDYEQYF. In nucleotides, the CDR3 is TGTGCCTGGAGCCGACTAGCGGGATTCGACTACGAGCAGTACTTC.